Below are 6 T cell receptor beta chains sequenced from a single sample in a study of blood T cell repertoires in COVID-19. The protocol was immunoSEQ multiplex PCR, while the TCRdb copy is restricted to in-frame clones and leaves out a portion. The sample has 230,000 or so clones, about 90% seen once. The sample comprised PBMCs or T cells enriched from blood (not recorded which). Every receptor here comes from a woman aged 45-59 years with acute COVID-19.

This sequence joins TRBV6-5 and TRBJ1-4, with 7 bases identical to TRBD1. CDR1 is MNHEY, CDR2 SVGAGI, per germline. Losses at the gene ends were 7 bases for V and 8 bases for J; bases not matched to a gene: 7. There are 13 residues in the CDR3. The DNA of the CDR3 is TGTGCCAGCAAAGTGACAGGGTGGGAAAAACTGTTTTTT. Its protein product is CASKVTGWEKLFF.

This clone was detected ten times or more. The chain combines TRBV3-1 (or the pseudogene TRBV3-2) with TRBJ1-1; D is perhaps TRBD1 (5 bases). The CDR3 runs 15 residues. Trimming took off 2 bases at V and 1 base at J, with 11 bases between the two ends. CDR1 and CDR2 (germline): LGHDT, YNNKEL (reference sequence). DNA for the CDR3: TGTGCCAGCAGCCAAAATGTAGGGGCGAACACTGAAGCTTTCTTT. Translating gives CASSQNVGANTEAFF.

The genes are TRBV30 and TRBJ2-7; the match to TRBD2 covers 12 bases. V lost 2 bases and J lost 2; bases outside the gene matches: 4. The CDR3 runs 15 residues. The germline CDR1 and CDR2 sequences are GTSNPN and SVGIG (reference sequence). The CDR3 region is CAWSRASGRAYEQYF. The DNA for the CDR3 is TGTGCCTGGAGTAGGGCTAGCGGGAGGGCCTACGAGCAGTACTTC.

With regard to this clone: The junction differs from germline at one of its ends, possibly a read error. This chain connects TRBV7-7 to TRBJ2-2; 8 bases align to TRBD2. The CDR3 extends over 17 amino acids. Per germline, CDR1 SSHAT and CDR2 FNYEAQ (reference sequence). The DNA for the CDR3 is TGTGCTAGCAGCTTCAAAACGGGAGGGCCTTACACCGGGGAGCTGTTTTTT. Translated: CASSFKTGGPYTGELFF.

The genes are TRBV28 and TRBJ2-7; no clear D gene. V gave up 6 bases and J gave up 2 bases, with 8 bases separating them. The CDR3 sequence is 12 residues long. Per germline, CDR1 MDHEN and CDR2 SYDVKM. In DNA form, the CDR3 reads TGTGCCAGCAGCTCGGCGGCCTACGAGCAGTACTTC. Its translation: CASSSAAYEQYF.

The chain is built from TRBV27 and TRBJ2-1, with 8 bases that match TRBD2. The CDR3 spans 16 residues. Germline lookup yields CDR1 MNHEY and CDR2 SMNVEV (reference sequence). The junction had 6 bases not matched to a gene; V was cut back by 0 bases and J by 5 bases. The CDR3 region is CASSLSAGTRNNEQFF. In nucleotides, the CDR3 is TGTGCCAGCAGTTTATCCGCCGGGACTAGGAACAATGAGCAGTTCTTC.